This is a list of T cell receptor beta chains from one sample in a study of monozygotic twins with cystic fibrosis. The protocol was immunoSEQ multiplex PCR, while the TCRdb copy is restricted to in-frame clones and leaves out a portion. The table has around 14,000 clones, roughly 84% seen once; the top ten hold 1% to 1.2%. The specimen sequenced was blood. The receptors were gathered from a boy between 10 and 17 years old with cystic fibrosis. The CDR3 runs from the conserved cysteine through the conserved F or W. The order of the fields is V gene, clone size, CDR3 length, D gene, J gene, CDR3 protein, CDR3 DNA. A D gene is named only where the DNA matches it firmly. Rows give clone size only sometimes, using once, few, many, or a class for an expanded clone.

v_gene: TRBV18; abundance: NA; len: 16; d_gene: NA; j_gene: TRBJ1-2; CDR3aa: CASSPPEWGAAYGYTF; CDR3nt: TGTGCCAGCTCACCCCCGGAATGGGGGGCCGCCTATGGCTACACCTTC
v_gene: TRBV28; abundance: NA; len: 20; d_gene: NA; j_gene: TRBJ2-1; CDR3aa: CASSFDSYRPGTTRHNEQFF; CDR3nt: TGTGCCAGCAGCTTCGATTCATACCGACCCGGGACCACCCGCCACAATGAGCAGTTCTTC
v_gene: TRBV4-1; abundance: NA; len: 15; d_gene: TRBD1; j_gene: TRBJ1-1; CDR3aa: CASSQPGQTNTEAFF; CDR3nt: TGCGCCAGCAGCCAACCGGGACAGACGAACACTGAAGCTTTCTTT
v_gene: TRBV6-5; abundance: NA; len: 11; d_gene: NA; j_gene: TRBJ2-5; CDR3aa: CASRTRSTQYF; CDR3nt: TGTGCCAGCCGGACCAGGTCGACCCAGTACTTC
v_gene: TRBV15; abundance: NA; len: 15; d_gene: NA; j_gene: TRBJ1-3; CDR3aa: CATSGTGTEGNTIYF; CDR3nt: TGTGCCACCAGCGGAACCGGGACGGAAGGAAACACCATATATTTT
v_gene: TRBV28; abundance: medium-sized; len: 12; d_gene: NA; j_gene: TRBJ1-1; CDR3aa: CASSFEVTEAFF; CDR3nt: TGTGCCAGCAGTTTCGAAGTCACTGAAGCTTTCTTT
v_gene: TRBV5-4; abundance: NA; len: 15; d_gene: TRBD1; j_gene: TRBJ1-1; CDR3aa: CASSAGTGLNTEAFF; CDR3nt: TGTGCCAGCAGCGCCGGGACAGGGCTGAACACTGAAGCTTTCTTT
v_gene: TRBV5-5; abundance: NA; len: 13; d_gene: NA; j_gene: TRBJ2-1; CDR3aa: CASSFVGFNEQFF; CDR3nt: TGTGCCAGCAGCTTCGTAGGTTTCAATGAGCAGTTCTTC
v_gene: TRBV2; abundance: NA; len: 13; d_gene: TRBD1; j_gene: TRBJ2-1; CDR3aa: CASSERTGNEQFF; CDR3nt: TGTGCCAGCAGTGAAAGGACAGGCAATGAGCAGTTCTTC
v_gene: TRBV29-1; abundance: NA; len: 15; d_gene: NA; j_gene: TRBJ2-1; CDR3aa: CSVTGSRGGYNEQFF; CDR3nt: TGCAGCGTGACGGGATCCCGCGGTGGGTACAATGAGCAGTTCTTC
v_gene: TRBV30; abundance: NA; len: 17; d_gene: TRBD2; j_gene: TRBJ2-7; CDR3aa: CAWAEASGGPTSYEQYF; CDR3nt: TGTGCCTGGGCTGAGGCTAGCGGGGGGCCAACTTCCTACGAGCAGTACTTC
v_gene: TRBV20-1; abundance: NA; len: 11; d_gene: TRBD1; j_gene: TRBJ1-1; CDR3aa: CRGTGPYEAFF; CDR3nt: TGCAGGGGGACAGGGCCCTATGAAGCTTTCTTT
v_gene: TRBV5-1; abundance: NA; len: 14; d_gene: NA; j_gene: TRBJ2-4; CDR3aa: CASSLAGSSGIQYF; CDR3nt: TGCGCCAGCAGCTTGGCGGGGAGTTCGGGGATTCAGTACTTC
v_gene: TRBV29-1; abundance: NA; len: 13; d_gene: TRBD1; j_gene: TRBJ2-3; CDR3aa: CSARDRLTDTQYF; CDR3nt: TGCAGCGCCCGGGACAGACTCACAGATACGCAGTATTTT
v_gene: TRBV7-6; abundance: NA; len: 16; d_gene: TRBD2; j_gene: TRBJ2-5; CDR3aa: CASSELAGLSLGTQYF; CDR3nt: TGTGCCAGCAGCGAGCTAGCGGGGCTTTCCTTAGGGACCCAGTACTTC
v_gene: TRBV19; abundance: NA; len: 14; d_gene: NA; j_gene: TRBJ1-5; CDR3aa: CASSLPQHNQPQHF; CDR3nt: TGTGCCAGTAGTTTACCGCAGCACAATCAGCCCCAGCATTTT
v_gene: TRBV6-1; abundance: NA; len: 15; d_gene: NA; j_gene: TRBJ2-6; CDR3aa: CASSEDSSGANVLTF; CDR3nt: TGTGCCAGCAGTGAAGACAGCTCTGGGGCCAACGTCCTGACTTTC
v_gene: TRBV19; abundance: once; len: 14; d_gene: NA; j_gene: TRBJ1-5; CDR3aa: CASSPQGARQPQHF; CDR3nt: TGTGCCAGTAGTCCTCAGGGAGCGAGGCAGCCCCAGCATTTT
v_gene: TRBV15; abundance: NA; len: 14; d_gene: NA; j_gene: TRBJ2-3; CDR3aa: CATSWRDSADTQYF; CDR3nt: TGTGCCACCAGCTGGCGGGATTCTGCAGATACGCAGTATTTT
v_gene: TRBV9; abundance: NA; len: 12; d_gene: NA; j_gene: TRBJ2-7; CDR3aa: CASSSGSYEQYF; CDR3nt: TGTGCCAGCAGCTCAGGGTCCTACGAGCAGTACTTC
v_gene: TRBV2; abundance: NA; len: 14; d_gene: NA; j_gene: TRBJ1-4; CDR3aa: CASCGRRANEKLFF; CDR3nt: TGTGCCAGCTGTGGGCGTAGAGCTAATGAAAAACTGTTTTTT
v_gene: TRBV15; abundance: once; len: 14; d_gene: TRBD1; j_gene: TRBJ1-2; CDR3aa: CATSTRTGNYGYTF; CDR3nt: TGTGCCACCAGTACGCGGACAGGGAACTATGGCTACACCTTC
v_gene: TRBV5-1; abundance: NA; len: 12; d_gene: NA; j_gene: TRBJ1-1; CDR3aa: CASISSGGEAFF; CDR3nt: TGCGCCAGCATTTCTTCGGGGGGAGAAGCTTTCTTT
v_gene: TRBV6-6; abundance: few; len: 12; d_gene: NA; j_gene: TRBJ2-7; CDR3aa: CASSTSSYEQYF; CDR3nt: TGTGCCAGCAGTACAAGCTCCTACGAGCAGTACTTC
v_gene: TRBV10-3; abundance: NA; len: 13; d_gene: TRBD1; j_gene: TRBJ1-1; CDR3aa: CAISGDRGTEAFF; CDR3nt: TGTGCCATCAGCGGGGACAGGGGCACTGAAGCTTTCTTT
v_gene: TRBV19; abundance: few; len: 12; d_gene: NA; j_gene: TRBJ1-4; CDR3aa: CASSISPGKLFF; CDR3nt: TGTGCCAGTAGTATCAGTCCTGGAAAACTGTTTTTT
v_gene: TRBV30; abundance: NA; len: 14; d_gene: NA; j_gene: TRBJ2-2; CDR3aa: CAWRRSTAPGELFF; CDR3nt: TGTGCCTGGAGACGGAGTACAGCCCCCGGGGAGCTGTTTTTT
v_gene: TRBV5-1; abundance: NA; len: 13; d_gene: NA; j_gene: TRBJ2-5; CDR3aa: CASSLGWQETQYF; CDR3nt: TGCGCCAGCAGCTTGGGTTGGCAAGAGACCCAGTACTTC
v_gene: TRBV7-2; abundance: few; len: 16; d_gene: NA; j_gene: TRBJ2-7; CDR3aa: CASSLGKPRPRYEQYF; CDR3nt: TGTGCCAGCAGCTTAGGGAAGCCTAGACCTCGATACGAGCAGTACTTC
v_gene: TRBV2; abundance: few; len: 14; d_gene: NA; j_gene: TRBJ2-7; CDR3aa: CASSATFLQHEQYF; CDR3nt: TGTGCCAGCAGTGCAACTTTCCTTCAACACGAGCAGTACTTC
v_gene: TRBV30; abundance: few; len: 11; d_gene: NA; j_gene: TRBJ1-2; CDR3aa: CAWSIDYGYTF; CDR3nt: TGTGCCTGGAGTATTGACTATGGCTACACCTTC
v_gene: TRBV5-5; abundance: NA; len: 13; d_gene: NA; j_gene: TRBJ1-3; CDR3aa: CASRTDPGNTIYF; CDR3nt: TGTGCCAGCAGGACGGACCCTGGAAACACCATATATTTT
v_gene: TRBV5-1; abundance: NA; len: 17; d_gene: TRBD2; j_gene: TRBJ2-3; CDR3aa: CASSLEDSSGGTDTQYF; CDR3nt: TGCGCCAGCAGCTTGGAGGACTCTAGCGGGGGTACAGATACGCAGTATTTT
v_gene: TRBV6-5; abundance: NA; len: 14; d_gene: NA; j_gene: TRBJ1-1; CDR3aa: CASSTRSMNTEAFF; CDR3nt: TGTGCCAGCAGCACGCGATCCATGAACACTGAAGCTTTCTTT
v_gene: TRBV2; abundance: few; len: 14; d_gene: NA; j_gene: TRBJ1-1; CDR3aa: CASSERGWDTEAFF; CDR3nt: TGTGCCAGCAGTGAAAGGGGATGGGACACTGAAGCTTTCTTT
v_gene: TRBV5-1; abundance: few; len: 17; d_gene: NA; j_gene: TRBJ1-2; CDR3aa: CASSLAQPDRANYGYTF; CDR3nt: TGCGCCAGCAGCTTGGCCCAACCGGACAGAGCTAACTATGGCTACACCTTC
v_gene: TRBV5-1; abundance: NA; len: 11; d_gene: NA; j_gene: TRBJ2-3; CDR3aa: CASSFGDTQYF; CDR3nt: TGCGCCAGCAGCTTCGGCGATACGCAGTATTTT
v_gene: TRBV7-2; abundance: once; len: 14; d_gene: NA; j_gene: TRBJ1-5; CDR3aa: CASSSGQPNQPQHF; CDR3nt: TGTGCCAGCAGCTCAGGACAGCCGAATCAGCCCCAGCATTTT
v_gene: TRBV6-6; abundance: NA; len: 11; d_gene: TRBD2; j_gene: TRBJ2-7; CDR3aa: CASSGGGEQYF; CDR3nt: TGTGCCAGCAGTGGGGGAGGGGAGCAGTACTTC
v_gene: TRBV12-5; abundance: NA; len: 16; d_gene: TRBD1; j_gene: TRBJ1-5; CDR3aa: CASGLAYIQGVQPQHF; CDR3nt: TGTGCTAGTGGTTTGGCCTATATACAGGGGGTCCAGCCCCAGCATTTT
v_gene: TRBV5-6; abundance: NA; len: 15; d_gene: NA; j_gene: TRBJ2-2; CDR3aa: CASSLPGTNTGELFF; CDR3nt: TGTGCCAGCAGCTTGCCGGGGACGAACACCGGGGAGCTGTTTTTT
v_gene: TRBV18; abundance: NA; len: 17; d_gene: NA; j_gene: TRBJ2-2; CDR3aa: CASSPLQERSLTGELFF; CDR3nt: TGTGCCAGCTCGCCACTACAAGAACGATCCCTCACCGGGGAGCTGTTTTTT
v_gene: TRBV10-3; abundance: NA; len: 11; d_gene: NA; j_gene: TRBJ2-3; CDR3aa: CAISEADTQYF; CDR3nt: TGTGCCATCAGTGAGGCAGATACGCAGTATTTT
v_gene: TRBV11-2; abundance: NA; len: 15; d_gene: TRBD2; j_gene: TRBJ2-7; CDR3aa: CASSHRLAGGYEQYF; CDR3nt: TGTGCCAGCAGCCATAGACTAGCGGGAGGATACGAGCAGTACTTC
v_gene: TRBV11-2; abundance: NA; len: 15; d_gene: NA; j_gene: TRBJ1-4; CDR3aa: CASSLTLTVNEKLFF; CDR3nt: TGTGCCAGCAGCTTAACCCTCACAGTTAATGAAAAACTGTTTTTT
v_gene: TRBV5-8; abundance: NA; len: 14; d_gene: TRBD1; j_gene: TRBJ1-2; CDR3aa: CASRLDRIDYGYTF; CDR3nt: TGTGCCAGCAGACTGGACAGGATCGACTATGGCTACACCTTC
v_gene: TRBV4-1; abundance: NA; len: 14; d_gene: NA; j_gene: TRBJ2-5; CDR3aa: CASSQSRVRETQYF; CDR3nt: TGCGCCAGCAGCCAATCCAGGGTCCGGGAGACCCAGTACTTC
v_gene: TRBV28; abundance: NA; len: 13; d_gene: NA; j_gene: TRBJ2-7; CDR3aa: CASKRQAIYEQYF; CDR3nt: TGTGCCAGCAAGCGACAGGCGATCTACGAGCAGTACTTC
v_gene: TRBV30; abundance: NA; len: 14; d_gene: TRBD2; j_gene: TRBJ2-7; CDR3aa: CAWSGLAGFYEQYF; CDR3nt: TGTGCCTGGAGTGGACTAGCGGGTTTCTACGAGCAGTACTTC
v_gene: TRBV7-9; abundance: NA; len: 14; d_gene: NA; j_gene: TRBJ1-2; CDR3aa: CASTPGGRGQGYTF; CDR3nt: TGTGCCAGCACCCCGGGAGGCAGGGGCCAGGGCTACACCTTC
v_gene: TRBV28; abundance: NA; len: 13; d_gene: TRBD1; j_gene: TRBJ1-1; CDR3aa: CASSPGGYTEAFF; CDR3nt: TGTGCCAGCAGTCCAGGGGGTTACACTGAAGCTTTCTTT
v_gene: TRBV7-2; abundance: NA; len: 14; d_gene: NA; j_gene: TRBJ2-2; CDR3aa: CASTIQGNTGELFF; CDR3nt: TGTGCCAGCACCATACAGGGGAACACCGGGGAGCTGTTTTTT
v_gene: TRBV15; abundance: few; len: 12; d_gene: NA; j_gene: TRBJ2-3; CDR3aa: CATSRDTDTQYF; CDR3nt: TGTGCCACCAGCAGAGACACAGATACGCAGTATTTT
v_gene: TRBV18; abundance: NA; len: 14; d_gene: NA; j_gene: TRBJ1-6; CDR3aa: CASSPPNGLGALHF; CDR3nt: TGTGCCAGCTCACCGCCCAACGGGCTTGGGGCCCTCCACTTT
v_gene: TRBV19; abundance: NA; len: 13; d_gene: NA; j_gene: TRBJ2-7; CDR3aa: CASSPGQTYEQYF; CDR3nt: TGTGCCAGTAGTCCCGGACAGACCTACGAGCAGTACTTC
v_gene: TRBV5-1; abundance: NA; len: 17; d_gene: NA; j_gene: TRBJ1-2; CDR3aa: CASSLGTFKGINYGYTF; CDR3nt: TGCGCCAGCAGCTTGGGAACCTTCAAGGGGATAAACTATGGCTACACCTTC
v_gene: TRBV28; abundance: NA; len: 13; d_gene: NA; j_gene: TRBJ2-6; CDR3aa: CASSTSGANVLTF; CDR3nt: TGTGCCAGCAGTACCTCTGGGGCCAACGTCCTGACTTTC
v_gene: TRBV7-8; abundance: NA; len: 16; d_gene: NA; j_gene: TRBJ2-3; CDR3aa: CASSLARDPRPDTQYF; CDR3nt: TGTGCCAGCAGCTTAGCCCGGGACCCCCGCCCAGATACGCAGTATTTT